This TCR beta chain was recovered during a study of T cell responses to AZD1222 COVID-19 vaccine. The germline gives CDR1 SGHNT, CDR2 YYREEE (reference sequence). This CDR3 has 17 residues. V was cut by 6 bases and J by 0 bases, with 16 bases left in between. TCRdb keeps only in-frame clones here, not all; method: immunoSEQ multiplex PCR. The sample has 150,000 to 200,000 clones; over 75% are singletons. The chain joins TRBV5-4 to TRBJ1-6, with D perhaps TRBD1 (6 bases). The material sequenced was peripheral blood, taken on day 0 of AZD1222 vaccination. The clonotype was recovered from an adult in good health. The chain's CDR3 is CASTSLSRGSYNSPLHF. CDR3 DNA sequence: TGTGCCAGCACCTCCCTCAGCAGGGGCTCCTATAATTCACCCCTCCACTTT.